A selection of T cell receptor beta chains follows, all from one sample in a study of T cell repertoires in cytomegalovirus infection. TCRdb independently ran MiXCR on the reads; one entry per CDR3 protein. The sample shows more than 400,000 distinct CDR3 sequences, approximately 25% of them seen only once. Sequenced input: PBMCs. These receptors were obtained from a human donor in good health (CMV status not recorded). Some clones in this sample may be carry-over from other donors' samples. CDR3s leave out the opening cysteine and the closing phenylalanine or tryptophan. The D gene is left open where the match is weak.

>TRBJ2-3|NA|TRBV14
ASSPLGADDTQY
>TRBJ2-2|NA|TRBV11-3
ASSLTVMRRTRRNTGELF
>TRBJ2-3|NA|TRBV25-1
ASSHHPPTDTQY
>TRBJ1-3|TRBD1|TRBV6-6
ASRPGQGTGTIY
>TRBJ2-1|TRBD2|TRBV7-9
ASSLNAGVNYNEQF
>TRBJ2-2|TRBD2|TRBV11-2
ASSLGAGTGELF
>TRBJ1-1|TRBD1|TRBV7-9
ASRSAGGGEDTEAF
>TRBJ2-6|NA|TRBV30
AWSSGSGANVLT
>TRBJ1-2|NA|TRBV28
ASSPSRRALRHGYT
>TRBJ2-3|NA|TRBV11-2
ASSLGPGSGTDTQY
>TRBJ2-3|NA|TRBV11-1
ASSFVGADTQY
>TRBJ1-5|NA|TRBV2
ASSEPRAANQPQH
>TRBJ1-5|TRBD1|TRBV7-2
ASRTGDQPQH
>TRBJ2-1|NA|TRBV7-6
ASSFYGNEQF
>TRBJ2-4|NA|TRBV10-3
AISEVGDKNIQY
>TRBJ2-5|NA|TRBV30
AWSVRGETQY
>TRBJ1-5|NA|TRBV7-6
ASSLGAYGNQPQH
>TRBJ2-5|NA|TRBV7-2
ASSSTPGRGGETQY
>TRBJ1-1|NA|TRBV7-9
ASSPASGNTEAF
>TRBJ1-1|NA|TRBV6-1
ASEDGPEAF
>TRBJ2-3|NA|TRBV28
ASSFSGGSDTQY
>TRBJ1-4|NA|TRBV19
ASSQAGTREKLF
>TRBJ1-5|TRBD1|TRBV6-5
ASSYTGDNQPQH
>TRBJ2-5|NA|TRBV7-2
ASSLGGRRETQY
>TRBJ1-1|TRBD1|TRBV29-1
SAGQGGTEAF
>TRBJ2-7|NA|TRBV7-2
ASSPDTDYEQY
>TRBJ2-1|TRBD1|TRBV7-9
ASSFRPGQGVYNEQF
>TRBJ1-2|NA|TRBV20-1
SARGRHGGNYGYT
>TRBJ2-5|TRBD2|TRBV7-2
ASRPQIAGGTEETQY
>TRBJ1-3|NA|TRBV7-6
ASSPLGRSSGNTIY
>TRBJ1-6|TRBD1|TRBV7-6
ASSFKGTGNSPLH
>TRBJ1-1|NA|TRBV7-2
ASSPPPVNTEAF
>TRBJ1-2|NA|TRBV4-1
ASSQEGTLGYT
>TRBJ2-7|NA|TRBV7-6
ASSLDLTGYEQY
>TRBJ2-7|NA|TRBV12-5
ASGILDFRYEQY
>TRBJ2-5|NA|TRBV20-1
SARVVETQY
>TRBJ2-3|TRBD2|TRBV4-1
ASSLGGSGRYDTQY
>TRBJ1-2|NA|TRBV5-1
ASSLSDRIYGYT
>TRBJ2-1|NA|TRBV5-1
ASSLGGRLSYNEQF
>TRBJ2-1|NA|TRBV14
ASSGGRDFNNEQF
>TRBJ2-3|TRBD1|TRBV19
ASGSGDRGPDTQY
>TRBJ2-7|NA|TRBV3-1
ASSQNIGVGYEQY
>TRBJ1-1|NA|TRBV11-2
ASSSTSRAF
>TRBJ1-2|NA|TRBV19
ASSIGESIYGYT
>TRBJ2-7|NA|TRBV7-8
ASSPRGWAAKTYEQY
>TRBJ2-7|TRBD1|TRBV7-2
ASSFQGTGVPYEQY
>TRBJ1-4|TRBD1|TRBV7-2
ASSLGTGGDEKLF
>TRBJ2-1|TRBD2|TRBV7-9
ASSSGGPSYNEQF